Listed below are T cell receptor beta chains from one sample, sequenced in a study of shared clonotypes between healthy human individuals. TCRdb's table, derived via immunoSEQ multiplex PCR, lists solely in-frame clones and lacks some. The sample lists more than 2,000,000 clones, approximately 95% occurring once. Source material: naive CD4+ T cells from PBMCs. The receptors shown here come from a man between 18 and 35 years old in good health. Some clones in this sample may be carry-over from other donors' samples. Each CDR3 is given with its conserved first and last residue. The D gene is left open where the match is weak. Clone size is stated in some rows and not others, as once, few, many or a class when expanded.

v_call	j_call	d_call	clone_size	cdr3_aa	cdr3_nt
TRBV5-1	TRBJ2-7	.	.	CASSFGGRNEQYF	TGCGCCAGCAGCTTTGGAGGGCGGAACGAGCAGTACTTC
TRBV9	TRBJ1-1	.	few	CASSVGLSAGAFF	TGTGCCAGCAGCGTAGGACTCTCCGCGGGAGCTTTCTTT
TRBV27	TRBJ1-5	.	.	CASSFRGAALNNQPQHF	TGTGCCAGCAGTTTCCGGGGAGCCGCCTTGAACAATCAGCCCCAGCATTTT
TRBV18	TRBJ2-7	.	.	CASSRTVGRRDSYEQYF	TGTGCCAGCTCCCGCACGGTGGGCAGGAGAGACTCCTACGAGCAGTACTTC
TRBV7-2	TRBJ2-3	.	.	CASSLAGVTDTQYF	TGTGCCAGCAGCTTAGCGGGGGTTACAGATACGCAGTATTTT
TRBV27	TRBJ1-5	.	.	CASSLYGQPQHF	TGTGCCAGCAGTTTATACGGTCAGCCCCAGCATTTT
TRBV28	TRBJ2-2	.	.	CASPSRNTGELFF	TGTGCCAGCCCGAGTCGAAACACCGGGGAGCTGTTTTTT
TRBV7-2	TRBJ2-2	TRBD2	.	CASSSGLAGFTGELFF	TGTGCCAGCAGCTCGGGACTAGCGGGATTCACCGGGGAGCTGTTTTTT
TRBV4-2	TRBJ2-5	.	.	CASSQEGRISPSYQETQYF	TGTGCCAGCAGCCAAGAAGGGAGGATTAGCCCATCGTACCAAGAGACCCAGTACTTC
TRBV10-1	TRBJ2-7	TRBD2	.	CASRRQTSGTYEQYF	TGCGCCAGCAGGCGACAGACTAGCGGGACCTACGAGCAGTACTTC
TRBV30	TRBJ1-5	.	.	CAWSPRGNQPQHF	TGTGCCTGGAGTCCCAGGGGAAATCAGCCCCAGCATTTT
TRBV18	TRBJ2-7	.	.	CASSPSAGRYEQYF	TGTGCCAGCTCACCATCGGCAGGGCGGTACGAGCAGTACTTC
TRBV27	TRBJ1-3	.	.	CASSLSWGTGNTIYF	TGTGCCAGCAGTTTATCCTGGGGTACTGGAAACACCATATATTTT
TRBV4-1	TRBJ2-1	.	once	CASSQEMGLDGSDEQFF	TGCGCCAGCAGCCAAGAGATGGGTTTGGACGGGAGCGATGAGCAGTTCTTC
TRBV2	TRBJ1-2	.	.	CASSVDANYGYTF	TGTGCCAGCAGTGTAGATGCTAACTATGGCTACACCTTC
TRBV29-1	TRBJ2-4	.	.	CSVEAGLKNIQYF	TGCAGCGTTGAAGCAGGTCTCAAAAACATTCAGTACTTC
TRBV6-6	TRBJ2-3	.	once	CASSYSTGSNTDTQYF	TGTGCCAGCAGTTACTCAACCGGGTCCAACACAGATACGCAGTATTTT
TRBV9	TRBJ1-1	TRBD1	.	CASTTGTGPTEAFF	TGTGCCAGCACGACCGGGACAGGCCCCACTGAAGCTTTCTTT
TRBV7-9	TRBJ1-1	TRBD1	.	CASSPRQGSRAFF	TGTGCCAGCAGCCCCCGACAGGGGAGCCGGGCTTTCTTT
TRBV5-1	TRBJ2-5	TRBD2	.	CASSGGRALEETQYF	TGCGCCAGCAGCGGTGGGAGGGCCCTCGAGGAGACCCAGTACTTC
TRBV5-1	TRBJ2-1	TRBD2	once	CASSFPNGTSGSPHNEQFF	TGCGCCAGCAGCTTCCCGAACGGGACTAGCGGGAGTCCACACAATGAGCAGTTCTTC
TRBV5-6	TRBJ2-5	.	.	CASSFPDGPQETQYF	TGTGCCAGCAGCTTTCCCGACGGACCCCAAGAGACCCAGTACTTC
TRBV6-6	TRBJ1-2	.	.	CASTMGGIYGYTF	TGTGCCAGCACAATGGGGGGAATCTATGGCTACACCTTC
TRBV5-6	TRBJ1-2	.	once	CASIFQGTYGYTF	TGTGCCAGCATCTTCCAGGGGACCTATGGCTACACCTTC
TRBV7-2	TRBJ2-3	TRBD2	.	CASSSLAGVDTQYF	TGTGCCAGCAGCTCCCTAGCGGGAGTAGATACGCAGTATTTT
TRBV28	TRBJ2-1	TRBD2	.	CASSYGLAGGPGSYNEQFF	TGTGCCAGCAGCTACGGACTAGCGGGAGGGCCGGGCTCCTACAATGAGCAGTTCTTC